This section outlines one T cell receptor beta chain sequence together with its context. Its antigen is undetermined. This sample is drawn from a study of CD8+ T cells in alopecia areata. Study as a whole: The study gave tofacitinib for 6 to 18 months, then 6 months off drug.

General study results and limits: Scalp clonality and expanded CD8+ clones among the top 100 fell significantly with tofacitinib. Alopecia totalis/universalis scalp especially showed more expanded CD8+ clones than normal scalp.

Extraction of RNA preceded its reverse transcription into cDNA, which served as the sequencing template. Only in-frame clones appear in the TCRdb table, and some are missing; sequencing was by immunoSEQ multiplex PCR. The sample carries roughly 110,000 clones, around 84% recorded once. The ends lost 4 bases at V and 2 bases at J; junction bases unmatched: 4. The germline V gene encodes CDR1 MNHNS and CDR2 SASEGT. The CDR3 totals 14 residues. Treatment meaning: oral pan-JAK inhibitor, 5-10 mg twice daily. Both peripheral blood and punch biopsies of lesional scalp skin were obtained from patients who had alopecia areata.

The input for sequencing was CD8+ T cells sorted from blood, taken at week 24, from a patient treated with tofacitinib. The TCR was taken from a human donor with alopecia areata. The chain couples TRBV6-1 to TRBJ2-5; 7 bases match TRBD2. The CDR3 DNA follows: TGTGCCAGCAGTGGACCGGGGGGACAAGAGACCCAGTACTTC. Translating gives CASSGPGGQETQYF.